This TCR beta chain was captured by sequencing in a study of identical twins (dated by TCRdb to about 2016). As for the study more broadly: To test whether fetal clonotypes persist, the study used deep sequencing on TCR alpha and beta repertoires from monozygotic twins, unrelated adults of various ages, and cord blood. Replicate twin experiments were performed at different times using different library preparation protocols to rule out contamination. Overall results and qualifications from the work: Invariant T cells such as MAIT and iNKT could partly confound zero-insertion analyses, though diverse VJ usage argued against this for most clonotypes. Because the same donors could not be followed over many years, the conclusions depended on cross-sectional statistical analysis. Compared with coincidental sharing between unrelated individuals, out-of-frame TCR alpha sequences shared between twins had an excess of sequences with low generation probability. Abundant cord blood beta clonotypes carried fewer insertions; young adult naive repertoires showed a weaker similar trend, while memory repertoires showed none. Out-of-frame TCR alpha sharing in monozygotic twins was systematically underestimated by recombination models, whereas sharing between unrelated individuals was in agreement with the recombination models. Excess twin sharing in beta out-of-frame sequences was weaker because fewer shared sequences lowered the signal-to-noise ratio.

Receptor libraries were prepared by 5' RACE. Sequencing was performed on an Illumina HiSeq 2000. A universal primer binding site was introduced by template switching, and a unique molecular identifier was present in the final cDNA, enabling accurate counting of TCR cDNA molecules. Specific primers in the conserved constant-segment region were used to synthesize first-strand cDNA for TCR alpha and beta chains. To control for contamination, each cDNA library was double barcoded with a SMART-Mk sample barcode plus Illumina barcodes. TruSeq adapter sequences along with Illumina sample barcodes were introduced in two successive PCR steps. Sequencing of the TCR alpha and beta cDNA libraries was done on the Illumina HiSeq platform using custom primers. Turning to the authors' computational methods: Raw reads were processed with MiGEC to extract unique molecular identifiers, and MiXCR was used to determine CDR3 positions. For each individual, recombination models were inferred using an EM algorithm with the repgenHMM and IGoR tools. The tcR package in R was used for shared clonotype analysis, with sharing normalized by the product of cloneset sizes. To study raw recombination without the effects of thymic and clonal selection, out-of-frame nonproductive sequences were analyzed. TCRdb took the public reads, trimmed them with fastp at Q25, ran MiXCR for clone calling and kept in-frame beta chains. One record per CDR3 amino acid sequence lists the most common genes and DNA. The V and J calls reflect TCRdb's pipeline rather than the authors' work. The sample includes some 1,600,000 distinct CDR3 sequences, with around a third observed a single time. The ten largest account for around 0.25% of the sample.

All donors were healthy Caucasians. There are 12 amino acids in the CDR3, from cysteine to phenylalanine inclusive. Only the CDR3 part of the read is kept: 36 bases, read in frame from the first base. CDR1 and CDR2, looked up from the germline V gene (reference sequence), are MNHEY and SMNVEV. Trimming costs V 3 bases and J 14 bases, and their ends lie 11 bases apart. In regard to this clonotype: Its antigen is currently not known. No base qualities exist here, and no much larger clone lies one base off it.

The rearranged segments are TRBV27 and TRBJ1-6; there is no confident call for the D gene. This receptor was identified in a newborn girl in good health. Input material: cord blood. The CDR3 protein: CASSFRSDTLHF. The nucleotide sequence reads as follows: TGTGCCAGCAGTTTCCGCTCCGATACCCTCCACTTT.